The rows below give T cell receptor beta chains drawn from one sample of a study of blood T cells in healthy people across ages. TCRdb called the 5' RACE reads again in MiXCR, with one record for every CDR3 protein. Here the sample spans just under 750,000 distinct CDR3 sequences, 22% being singletons. Sequencing input: blood. The source of these receptors is a man between 65 and 85 years old in good health. Both conserved end residues are trimmed from each CDR3. The order of the fields is V gene, clone size, CDR3 length, CDR3 protein. Some rows mark clone size as missing; the rest say once, few, many or name a class of expanded clone.

TRBV20-1,-,11,SARAPSLDTQY
TRBV27,-,12,ASANRDRGSGYT
TRBV12-3/TRBV12-4,few,12,ASSGVGVAYGYT
TRBV7-2,many,13,ASSTTGTGYNEQF
TRBV20-1,few,11,SARADRGTEAF
TRBV27,few,11,ASSTRARETQY
TRBV12-3/TRBV12-4,-,12,ASSQGSIYNEQF
TRBV12-3/TRBV12-4,few,12,ASSTGASTDTQY
TRBV18,many,12,ASSPPGTLNIQY
TRBV6-1,-,13,ASRLTSGSIGEQF
TRBV19,-,12,ASSTTGVYQPQH
TRBV5-1,-,13,ASSLGKDPSYEQY
TRBV5-4,-,11,ASTTGAREGYT
TRBV6-2/TRBV6-3,few,12,ASSYGGRDQPQH
TRBV5-1,-,13,ASSPPLGDTDTQY
TRBV6-6,-,14,ASSYSGGVTQETQY
TRBV27,many,11,ASSFSGFEKLF
TRBV7-6,many,15,ASSKRGGTQGTDTQY
TRBV5-1,-,14,ASSFGGGGLTDTQY
TRBV14,-,13,ASSHRLAATDTQY
TRBV12-3/TRBV12-4,-,11,ASRYRGDQPQH
TRBV20-1,few,11,SARGSGHQPQH
TRBV20-1,few,13,SAINPGQLNQPQH
TRBV15,few,15,ATSRDQTSGSTDTQY
TRBV5-1,-,13,ASSWQDLSTDTQY
TRBV29-1,-,13,SVDGLAGWTDTQY